This is a list of T cell receptor beta chains from one sample in a study of blood T cell repertoires in COVID-19. Some clones are missing from TCRdb's copy, which holds only in-frame ones; the method was immunoSEQ multiplex PCR. The sample lists about 340,000 clones, roughly 90% occurring once. Sample: peripheral blood. These receptors were obtained from a woman aged 60-75 years with COVID-19, enrolled during active disease. CDR3s include the opening cysteine and the closing phenylalanine or tryptophan. D genes are given only for firm matches. Clone size is not always given. Where it is, it says once, few, many or a class for expanded clones.

D	size	V	J	DNA	CDR3
-	once	TRBV7-9	TRBJ1-2	TGTGCCAGCAGAGACACCGGGGACTATGTCGACTATGGCTACACCTTC	CASRDTGDYVDYGYTF
-	once	TRBV7-9	TRBJ2-2	TGTGCCAGCAGCTTAGGGGGCCAGGACACCGGGGAGCTGTTTTTT	CASSLGGQDTGELFF
TRBD2	-	TRBV18	TRBJ2-7	TGTGCCAGCTCACCACTAGGCCCGGGACTAGGGGACTCCTACGAGCAGTACTTC	CASSPLGPGLGDSYEQYF
-	few	TRBV27	TRBJ1-5	TGTGCCAGCAGTTTACTGGGGGGGGCAGATCAGCCCCAGCATTTT	CASSLLGGADQPQHF
-	-	TRBV5-1	TRBJ1-5	TGCGCCAGCAGCGCCGGACAGCCTAATCAGCCCCAGCATTTT	CASSAGQPNQPQHF
-	-	TRBV2	TRBJ1-4	TGTGCCAGCTCTAAAGAAGCCGAAAAACTGTTTTTT	CASSKEAEKLFF
TRBD1	few	TRBV9	TRBJ2-7	TGTGCCAGCAGCGTAGGGACAGGGGGCCTCGAGCAGTACTTC	CASSVGTGGLEQYF
-	-	TRBV4-3	TRBJ2-1	TGCGCCAGCTCCCGTGGCGCGGGGTACAATGAGCAGTTCTTC	CASSRGAGYNEQFF
-	-	TRBV3-1/TRBV3-2	TRBJ1-6	TGTGCCAGCAGCCAAGATGAAGCCGACAGGCCCCCGGATAATTCACCCCTCCACTTT	CASSQDEADRPPDNSPLHF
-	-	TRBV4-1	TRBJ2-7	TGCGCCAGCAGCCAAGATCCACAGGGCAGGAGCGAGCAGTACTTC	CASSQDPQGRSEQYF
-	-	TRBV19	TRBJ2-7	TGTGCCAGTAGTACTGGGGGGTTCGCCTACGAGCAGTACTTC	CASSTGGFAYEQYF
TRBD1	-	TRBV25-1	TRBJ2-2	TGTGCCAGCAGTGAACTCGGGACAGGGGGAAACACCGGGGAGCTGTTTTTT	CASSELGTGGNTGELFF
-	few	TRBV30	TRBJ1-5	TGTGCCTGGGGGAGGGCCTATAGCAATCAGCCCCAGCATTTT	CAWGRAYSNQPQHF
TRBD2	-	TRBV6-2/TRBV6-3	TRBJ2-7	TGTGCCAGCAGTTCCAACGGGGGGACGTACGAGCAGTACTTC	CASSSNGGTYEQYF